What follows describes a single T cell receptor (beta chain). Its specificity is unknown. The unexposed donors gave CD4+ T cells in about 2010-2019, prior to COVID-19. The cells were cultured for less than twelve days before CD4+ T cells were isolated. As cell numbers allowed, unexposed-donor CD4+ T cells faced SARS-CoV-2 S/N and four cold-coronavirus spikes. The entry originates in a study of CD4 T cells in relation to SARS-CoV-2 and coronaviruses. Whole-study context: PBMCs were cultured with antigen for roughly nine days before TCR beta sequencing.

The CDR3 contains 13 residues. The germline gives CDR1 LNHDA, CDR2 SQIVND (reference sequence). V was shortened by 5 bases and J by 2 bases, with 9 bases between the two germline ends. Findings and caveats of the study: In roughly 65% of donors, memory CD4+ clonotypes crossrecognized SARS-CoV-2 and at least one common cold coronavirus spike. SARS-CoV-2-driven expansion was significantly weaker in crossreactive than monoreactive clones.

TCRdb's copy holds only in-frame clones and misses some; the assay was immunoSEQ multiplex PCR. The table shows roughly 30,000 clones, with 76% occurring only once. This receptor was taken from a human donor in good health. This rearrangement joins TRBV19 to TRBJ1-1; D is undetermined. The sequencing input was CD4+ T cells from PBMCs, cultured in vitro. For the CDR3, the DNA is TGTGCCAGTAGTTTTTCGACAAACACTGAAGCTTTCTTT. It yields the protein CASSFSTNTEAFF.